This T cell receptor beta chain was profiled in a study of cytomegalovirus exposure and HLA in healthy donors. Study-wide points: Using a false discovery rate of 0.05, a later analysis showed that roughly 16,000 TCR beta sequences were associated with HLA alleles.

PCR involved 60 Vbeta and 13 Jbeta primers. The protocol was immunoSEQ multiplex PCR, while the TCRdb copy is restricted to in-frame clones and leaves out a portion. The table lists about 130,000 clones, about 73% of them singletons. Turning to this clone: The antigen is unknown.

The CDR3 loop spans 15 amino acids. Trimming took 6 bases from V and 0 from J, leaving 14 bases between them. The germline V gene has CDR1 MRHNA and CDR2 SNTAGT. The source is a human donor in good health. Input material: PBMCs. V is TRBV6-4 and J is TRBJ1-2; D perhaps matches TRBD1 (6 bases). In nucleotides, the CDR3 is TGTGCCAGCAGGCTCCGGACAGATTCTAACTATGGCTACACCTTC. Encoded protein: CASRLRTDSNYGYTF.